What follows are 22 T cell receptor beta chains derived from one specimen sequenced in a study of cytomegalovirus exposure and HLA in healthy donors. Method: immunoSEQ multiplex PCR; TCRdb's copy keeps in-frame clones and lacks some. Altogether about 240,000 clones are present, approximately 83% being singletons, with the ten largest covering around 1.3%. Sequencing was performed on PBMCs. The receptor source for this set is a young woman in good health and CMV-seropositive.

This rearrangement joins TRBV11-3 to TRBJ2-1, with 10 bases aligning to TRBD2. Germline CDR1 and CDR2: SGHNT and YENEEA. With V trimmed by 4 bases and J by 3 bases, 0 bases remained unmatched. This CDR3 comprises 14 residues. CDR3 amino acids: CASSWTSGYNEQFF. Here the CDR3 DNA reads TGTGCCAGCAGCTGGACTAGCGGCTACAATGAGCAGTTCTTC.

The chain is built from TRBV28 and TRBJ1-2, with D hard to call. The CDR3 covers 12 residues. Germline CDR1 is MDHEN and CDR2 is SYDVKM. Trimming took off 2 bases at V and 2 bases at J, with 3 bases between the two ends. The CDR3 protein is CASSLRNYGYTF. As DNA, the CDR3 is TGTGCCAGCAGTTTACGGAACTATGGCTACACCTTC.

V is TRBV4-2 and J is TRBJ1-1, with D hard to call. The CDR3 sequence is 14 residues long. Deletions cut 0 bases from V and 2 bases from J, with 7 bases between. Looked up from germline, CDR1 is LGHNA and CDR2 is YNFKEQ. CDR3 region: CASSQEDTNTEAFF. The CDR3, as DNA: TGTGCCAGCAGCCAAGAAGACACCAACACTGAAGCTTTCTTT.

The genes are TRBV7-9 and TRBJ2-1; a possible D gene is TRBD1 (5 bases). The V gene's germline CDR1 is SEHNR and CDR2 FQNEAQ (reference sequence). V was trimmed by 3 bases and J by 10 bases, leaving 13 bases between them. This CDR3 is 13 amino acids long. CDR3: CASSLGPSVEQFF. The CDR3 DNA follows: TGTGCCAGCAGCTTGGGGCCGAGCGTGGAGCAGTTCTTC.

V gene TRBV2 combines with J gene TRBJ2-5, with TRBD1 identical over 7 bases. V lost 6 bases to trimming and J lost 5 bases; unmatched junction nucleotides: 9. This CDR3 contains 14 residues. Germline lookup yields CDR1 SNHLY and CDR2 FYNNEI. The CDR3 DNA reads as TGTGCCAGCAGCCCACAGGGGCGCGGGGAGACCCAGTACTTC. Translating gives CASSPQGRGETQYF.

The V and J genes are TRBV6-6 and TRBJ1-1, with D unresolved. Between the trimmed V and J ends, which lost 6 bases and 3 bases, there was a span of 20 bases. The length of the CDR3 is 16 residues. CDR1 is MNHNY and CDR2 is SVGAGI in the germline V gene (reference sequence). In DNA, the CDR3 is TGTGCCAGCAGACTCGAAACACAGCCGTCGCACACTGAAGCTTTCTTT. Translating gives CASRLETQPSHTEAFF.

The rearrangement links TRBV7-3 to TRBJ2-6; TRBD2 aligns across 7 bases. Germline CDR1 is SGHTA and CDR2 is FQGTGA. V was pared by 5 bases and J by 4 bases, with 8 bases of the junction left unmatched. CDR3 length: 16 amino acids. In DNA, the CDR3 is TGTGCCAGCAGCCCCAGGGAGGGCCTGGGGGCCAACGTCCTGACTTTC. Translated: CASSPREGLGANVLTF.

The CDR3 bases are TGTGCCAGCAGCCAGCGGACAGACACAGATACGCAGTATTTT. Residues: CASSQRTDTDTQYF. This chain uses TRBV16 with TRBJ2-3; tentatively, D is TRBD1 (6 bases). There are 14 residues in the CDR3. V was clipped by 3 bases and J by 2 bases, with 9 bases between them. CDR1 and CDR2 (germline): KGHSY, FQNENV.

This sequence joins TRBV7-9 and TRBJ1-1; the D is unclear. This CDR3 has 13 amino acids. Trimming stripped 2 bases from V and 0 bases from J, with 4 bases between. Germline V gene sequence: CDR1 SEHNR, CDR2 FQNEAQ (reference sequence). CDR3: CASSLYLNTEAFF. CDR3 DNA: TGTGCCAGCAGCTTATATCTGAACACTGAAGCTTTCTTT.

This chain connects TRBV5-1 to TRBJ2-7; D might be TRBD2 (6 bases). This CDR3 has 16 amino acids. Trimming removed 0 bases from V and 1 base from J, with 14 bases in between. Germline V gives CDR1 SGHRS, CDR2 YFSETQ. This CDR3 is CASSLESSGASYEQYF. For the CDR3, the DNA is TGCGCCAGCAGCTTGGAATCGTCGGGAGCGTCCTACGAGCAGTACTTC.

A single count supports this clone. The rearrangement joins TRBV4-2 to TRBJ2-3; 10 bases map to TRBD2. J was trimmed by 3 bases and V by 1 base; bases with no gene match: 13. The V gene's germline CDR1 is LGHNA and CDR2 YNFKEQ. There are 19 residues in the CDR3. CDR3 region: CASSQGDVLAGEGTDTQYF. Written as DNA, the CDR3 is TGTGCCAGCAGCCAAGGTGATGTGCTAGCGGGAGAAGGAACAGATACGCAGTATTTT.

This chain connects TRBV6-5 to TRBJ2-7; perhaps TRBD2 as D (5 bases). The germline CDR1 and CDR2 sequences are MNHEY and SVGAGI. The CDR3 is 13 amino acids. V dropped 2 bases and J dropped 5 bases, with 10 bases sitting between them. The CDR3 spells CASSYRGFDEQYF. The CDR3 coding sequence is TGTGCCAGCAGTTACCGGGGTTTCGACGAGCAGTACTTC.

The V call is TRBV5-1, the J call TRBJ2-5, with TRBD2 matching 9 bases. Trimming removed 0 bases from V and 2 bases from J; junction bases left unmatched: 5. Looked up from germline, CDR1 is SGHRS and CDR2 is YFSETQ. The CDR3 is made up of 16 amino acids. The CDR3 nucleotides are TGCGCCAGCAGCTTGGCTAGCGGGACCTTACAAGAGACCCAGTACTTC. Residues: CASSLASGTLQETQYF.

V usage is TRBV14 and J usage is TRBJ1-3; tentatively, D is TRBD1 (5 bases). The germline CDR1 and CDR2 sequences are SGHDN and FVKESK. V was trimmed by 1 base and J by 2 bases, leaving 12 bases between them. The CDR3 spans 16 residues. This CDR3 is CASSQVAGRTGNTIYF. In DNA, the CDR3 is TGTGCCAGCAGCCAAGTCGCAGGGAGGACTGGAAACACCATATATTTT.

This chain uses TRBV5-1 with TRBJ2-1, with D possibly being TRBD2 (5 bases). Germline V gene lookup returns CDR1 SGHRS and CDR2 YFSETQ. The CDR3 contains 15 residues. V gave up 0 bases and J gave up 0 bases, with 7 bases separating them. CDR3 residues: CASSLAGNSYNEQFF. The CDR3 DNA sequence: TGCGCCAGCAGCTTGGCGGGGAACTCCTACAATGAGCAGTTCTTC.

This clone was picked up one time. The CDR3 DNA reads as TGTGCCAGCAGTTTAAGCAGGGGGCTTAACGAGCAGTACTTC. This translates into CASSLSRGLNEQYF. The rearrangement joins TRBV27 to TRBJ2-7, with 8 bases identical to TRBD1. This CDR3 region has 14 residues. Trimming at V came to 2 bases and at J to 5 bases, leaving 5 bases not matched to a gene. Germline CDR1 MNHEY, CDR2 SMNVEV (reference sequence).

The chain is built from TRBV5-1 and TRBJ2-3, with D tentatively TRBD2 (5 bases). This CDR3 has 15 residues. The V gene's germline CDR1 is SGHRS and CDR2 YFSETQ. V shed 10 bases and J shed 2 bases, with 20 bases lying between them. DNA of the CDR3: TGCGCCGTCGGAGGACGGGCGGGCTCCACAGATACGCAGTATTTT. Protein product: CAVGGRAGSTDTQYF.

The chain has TRBV27 and TRBJ2-1; perhaps TRBD2 as D (5 bases). V was shortened by 6 bases and J by 7 bases, with 19 bases between the two germline ends. There are 15 residues in the CDR3. CDR1 is MNHEY, CDR2 SMNVEV, per germline (reference sequence). CDR3 protein: CASRTVTTVSNEQFF. The CDR3 DNA reads TGTGCCAGCAGGACTGTGACTACCGTGTCGAATGAGCAGTTCTTC.

The V and J genes are TRBV27 and TRBJ1-4, with 7 bases fitting TRBD1. The CDR3 is 13 amino acids. In germline, CDR1 is MNHEY, CDR2 SMNVEV (reference sequence). V was clipped by 6 bases and J by 6 bases; unmatched bases: 4. CDR3 sequence: CASRGGGDEKLFF. The CDR3 DNA sequence: TGTGCCAGCAGAGGGGGCGGCGATGAAAAACTGTTTTTT.

The chain recombines TRBV27 with TRBJ2-2, with 7 bases identical to TRBD1. V trimming: 5 bases; J trimming: 6 bases; junction bases outside the gene matches: 15. Germline V gene data show CDR1 as MNHEY and CDR2 as SMNVEV (reference sequence). The CDR3 totals 17 residues. The CDR3 region is CASSTYPWAGGPGELFF. In nucleotides, the CDR3 is TGTGCCAGCAGTACCTATCCATGGGCAGGGGGACCCGGGGAGCTGTTTTTT.

The chain couples TRBV6-4 to TRBJ2-1; 7 bases fit TRBD1. The CDR3 sequence is 13 residues long. V was pared by 3 bases and J by 9 bases, with 5 bases of the junction left unmatched. Germline assignment: CDR1 MRHNA and CDR2 SNTAGT. The CDR3 DNA sequence: TGTGCCAGCAGTGAAGCGCGACAGGGTGAGCAGTTCTTC. Translated: CASSEARQGEQFF.

V is TRBV7-2 and J is TRBJ2-1; 8 bases line up with TRBD1. The germline CDR1 and CDR2 sequences are SGHTA and FQGNSA. J gave up 6 bases and V 2 bases, and 12 bases lay outside the gene matches. The CDR3 extends over 17 amino acids. CDR3 nucleotide sequence: TGTGCCAGCAGCTTATCGATCGGACAGGGAAGGGTCAATGAGCAGTTCTTC. Translating gives CASSLSIGQGRVNEQFF.